These 14 T cell receptor beta chains originate from one sample sequenced in a study of cytomegalovirus exposure and HLA in healthy donors. 60 Vbeta and 13 Jbeta primers were used in PCR. TCRdb's table, derived via immunoSEQ multiplex PCR, lists solely in-frame clones and lacks some. This table holds 110,000 to 150,000 clones, 80% to 90% found once. The specimen was PBMCs. Every receptor here comes from a woman between 40 and 55 years old in good health and CMV-seropositive.

This chain links TRBV19 with TRBJ1-2, with 7 bases lining up with TRBD1. Germline CDR1 reads LNHDA; CDR2 reads SQIVND (reference sequence). The CDR3 extends over 15 amino acids. The V gene end was trimmed by 7 bases and the J gene end by 4 bases; junction bases not matched to a gene: 12. The CDR3: CASNPGQVGSYGYTF. CDR3 coding DNA: TGTGCCAGTAACCCCGGACAGGTTGGATCCTATGGCTACACCTTC.

The rearrangement joins TRBV5-4 to TRBJ2-1, with D perhaps TRBD1 (6 bases). CDR1 is SGHNT, CDR2 YYREEE, per germline (reference sequence). This CDR3 region has 16 residues. Trimming pared 0 bases from V and 4 bases from J, leaving 14 bases between. The CDR3 nucleotides read TGTGCCAGCAGCTTGGGAGGGGGACGAGAATACAATGAGCAGTTCTTC. Protein product: CASSLGGGREYNEQFF. Based on the CDR3 plus reference TRBV5-4 and TRBJ2-1, the full variable domain is ETGVTQSPTHLIKTRGQQVTLRCSSQSGHNTVSWYQQALGQGPQFIFQYYREEENGRGNFPPRFSGLQFPNYSSELNVNALELDDSALYLCASSLGGGREYNEQFFGPGTRLTVL.

On this clone itself: This sample includes further DNA sequences coding for the same CDR3. This sequence joins TRBV6-1 and TRBJ2-7; D may be TRBD1 (6 bases). The CDR3 extends over 12 amino acids. Trimming left V 6 bases short and J 3 bases short, with 9 bases between. Germline CDR1 and CDR2: MNHNS and SASEGT. The CDR3 protein is CASRQGIYEQYF. CDR3 DNA: TGTGCCAGCAGGCAGGGGATCTACGAGCAGTACTTC.

This chain connects TRBV5-1 to TRBJ1-4; 7 bases match TRBD1. Per germline, CDR1 SGHRS and CDR2 YFSETQ. The junction had 7 bases not matched to a gene; V was cut back by 4 bases and J by 4 bases. The CDR3 is 15 amino acids. CDR3 region: CASSPGGTVNEKLFF. Here the CDR3 DNA reads TGCGCCAGCAGCCCCGGCGGGACAGTTAATGAAAAACTGTTTTTT.

The V gene is TRBV9, the J gene TRBJ2-5, with TRBD1 matching 7 bases. The V segment lost 2 bases and the J segment 2 bases; nucleotides outside the gene matches: 3. CDR1 is SGDLS, CDR2 YYNGEE, per germline. The CDR3 has 14 residues. CDR3: CASSVSRGQETQYF. The CDR3 DNA sequence: TGTGCCAGCAGCGTCTCCAGGGGGCAAGAGACCCAGTACTTC. Full variable domain (remainder filled in from reference TRBV9 and TRBJ2-5): DSGVTQTPKHLITATGQRVTLRCSPRSGDLSVYWYQQSLDQGLQFLIQYYNGEERAKGNILERFSAQQFPDLHSELNLSSLELGDSALYFCASSVSRGQETQYFGPGTRLLVL.

The sample holds one count of this clone. This chain uses TRBV27 with TRBJ2-7; 7 positions match TRBD1. The length of the CDR3 is 15 residues. V gave up 4 bases and J gave up 0 bases; unmatched junction bases: 6. Germline-derived CDR1 and CDR2 are MNHEY and SMNVEV (reference sequence). CDR3 protein: CASSSRTGSSYEQYF. CDR3 DNA sequence: TGTGCCAGCAGTTCCCGGACAGGCAGCTCCTACGAGCAGTACTTC.

In regard to this clone: Germline is not matched at one junction end, which may reflect a read error. V gene TRBV7-9 combines with J gene TRBJ1-2; D uncertain. Germline V gene sequence: CDR1 SEHNR, CDR2 FQNEAQ (reference sequence). The CDR3 has 13 residues. CDR3 loop: CSSSLTTKYGYTF. The DNA for the CDR3 is TGTTCCAGCAGCCTGACTACAAAATATGGCTACACCTTC. Combining the CDR3 with reference TRBV7-9 and TRBJ1-2 gives the whole variable domain DTGVSQNPRHKITKRGQNVTFRCDPISEHNRLYWYRQTLGQGPEFLTYFQNEAQLEKSRLLSDRFSAERPKGSFSTLEIQRTEQGDSAMYLCSSSLTTKYGYTFGSGTRLTVV.

J is TRBJ2-7 and V is TRBV9; 8 nucleotides agree with TRBD1. The germline gives CDR1 SGDLS, CDR2 YYNGEE. The CDR3 runs 15 residues. V shed 3 bases, J shed 4 bases, and the junction held 9 bases outside the gene matches. Written as DNA, the CDR3 is TGTGCCAGCAGCGGAACCGGGACAGGATTTTACGAGCAGTACTTC. It specifies CASSGTGTGFYEQYF. Full variable domain (outside the CDR3, taken from reference TRBV9 and TRBJ2-7): DSGVTQTPKHLITATGQRVTLRCSPRSGDLSVYWYQQSLDQGLQFLIQYYNGEERAKGNILERFSAQQFPDLHSELNLSSLELGDSALYFCASSGTGTGFYEQYFGPGTRLTVT.

This clone showed up just once. The genes are TRBV29-1 and TRBJ2-7, with 10 bases that match TRBD1. Per the germline V gene, CDR1 is SQVTM and CDR2 is ANQGSEA. This CDR3 comprises 12 residues. Trimming removed 8 bases from V and 1 base from J; junction bases left unmatched: 2. The CDR3 DNA reads as TGCAGCTTGGGACAGGGGTCCTACGAGCAGTACTTC. This gives the protein CSLGQGSYEQYF.

This clone was detected only once. The CDR3 protein is CASSSTLTSGEQFF. The CDR3 nucleotides read TGTGCCAGCAGTTCCACATTGACAAGCGGTGAGCAGTTCTTC. The chain recombines TRBV28 with TRBJ2-1, with D perhaps TRBD2 (5 bases). The CDR3 consists of 14 residues. Deletions cut 4 bases from V and 9 bases from J, with 16 bases between. Germline lookup yields CDR1 MDHEN and CDR2 SYDVKM. The complete variable domain, with remaining parts taken from reference TRBV28 and TRBJ2-1, reads DVKVTQSSRYLVKRTGEKVFLECVQDMDHENMFWYRQDPGLGLRLIYFSYDVKMKEKGDIPEGYSVSREKKERFSLILESASTNQTSMYLCASSSTLTSGEQFFGPGTRLTVL.

V and J are TRBV7-8 and TRBJ2-5; D might be TRBD1 (5 bases). TRBJ2-7 matches the DNA end more closely, so the J call is doubtful. Per the germline V gene, CDR1 is SGHVS and CDR2 is FQNEAQ. The CDR3 has 14 amino acids. In DNA, the CDR3 is TGTGCCAGCAGCTCGAGGAAGGGGATCTACGAGCAGTACTTC. It codes for CASSSRKGIYEQYF.

The chain couples TRBV7-3 to TRBJ2-3; 8 bases agree with TRBD2. The length of the CDR3 is 14 residues. Germline CDR1 SGHTA, CDR2 FQGTGA. V lost 5 bases, J lost 3 bases, and 4 bases stayed unmatched. DNA of the CDR3: TGTGCCAGCAGCCCGGGGGGGCGGACAGATACGCAGTATTTT. It encodes CASSPGGRTDTQYF.

The V and J genes are TRBV21-1 and TRBJ2-1; TRBD2, the table's D call, lacks a check against the DNA. TRBV21-1 is annotated as a pseudogene. This CDR3 spans 19 amino acids. The CDR3 DNA follows: TGTGCCAGCAGCGTCGGGGGACTAGCGGGAGCTACCGGATACAATGAGCAGTTCTTC. Translation gives CASSVGGLAGATGYNEQFF.

V and J are TRBV19 and TRBJ2-3, with 14 bases lining up with TRBD2. Germline V gene sequence: CDR1 LNHDA, CDR2 SQIVND (reference sequence). The CDR3 covers 16 residues. The ends lost 5 bases at V and 3 bases at J; junction bases unmatched: 4. This CDR3 reads CASSVRLAGGTDTQYF. The CDR3 coding sequence is TGTGCCAGTAGTGTTAGACTAGCGGGGGGGACAGATACGCAGTATTTT.